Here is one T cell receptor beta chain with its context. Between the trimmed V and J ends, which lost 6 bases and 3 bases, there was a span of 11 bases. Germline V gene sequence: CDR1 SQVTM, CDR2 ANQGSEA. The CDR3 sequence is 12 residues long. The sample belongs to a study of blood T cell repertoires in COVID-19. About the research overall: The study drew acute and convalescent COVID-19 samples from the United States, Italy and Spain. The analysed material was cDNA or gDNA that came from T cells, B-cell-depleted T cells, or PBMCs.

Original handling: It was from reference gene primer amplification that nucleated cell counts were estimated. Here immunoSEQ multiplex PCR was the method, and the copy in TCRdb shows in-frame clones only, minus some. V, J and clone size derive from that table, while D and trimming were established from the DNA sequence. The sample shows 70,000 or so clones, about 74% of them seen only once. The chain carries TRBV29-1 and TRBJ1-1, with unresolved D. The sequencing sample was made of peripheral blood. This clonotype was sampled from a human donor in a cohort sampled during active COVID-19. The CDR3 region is CSVASLDTEAFF. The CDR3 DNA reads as TGCAGCGTAGCCTCCTTGGACACTGAAGCTTTCTTT.